Presented here are 25 T cell receptor beta chains from one specimen sequenced in a study of OX40 agonist ivuxolimab in advanced cancers. Produced via immunoSEQ multiplex PCR; TCRdb's table is partial and in-frame only. Altogether about 93,000 clones are present, 85% to 95% being singletons, with the ten largest covering about 2.4%. Sequences were derived from CD4+ or CD8+ T cells sorted from blood, sampled in a trial of the OX40 agonist ivuxolimab. The receptors here all came from an adult with an advanced solid tumor such as melanoma, head and neck, liver or kidney cancer.

This chain uses TRBV27 with TRBJ2-7, with D hard to call. V lost 8 bases to trimming and J lost 6 bases, with 14 bases between them. CDR3 length: 12 amino acids. Germline values: CDR1 MNHEY, CDR2 SMNVEV (reference sequence). In DNA, the CDR3 is TGTGCCAGCTCCTTTCAATTGGGCGAGCAGTACTTC. Protein product: CASSFQLGEQYF.

V and J are TRBV27 and TRBJ1-1; no clear D. The CDR3 totals 13 residues. Per germline, CDR1 MNHEY and CDR2 SMNVEV (reference sequence). V was trimmed by 3 bases and J by 8 bases, leaving 13 bases between them. The CDR3 DNA reads as TGTGCCAGCAGTTTGATTGGGCAGGCGGAAGCTTTCTTT. This translates into CASSLIGQAEAFF.

The rearrangement links TRBV6-4 to TRBJ2-3; D gene unclear. V lost 8 bases and J lost 0, with 15 bases in between. CDR3 length equals 15 residues. CDR1 and CDR2 (germline): MRHNA, SNTAGT. In DNA form, the CDR3 reads TGTGCCAGCCGACCCCACGGCGGAAGCACAGATACGCAGTATTTT. Amino acid sequence: CASRPHGGSTDTQYF.

The CDR3 nucleotides are TGTGCCAGTAGTATTACGGGGGGCATGGATACGCAGTATTTT. Encoded protein: CASSITGGMDTQYF. The chain recombines TRBV19 with TRBJ2-3, with D possibly being TRBD2 (7 bases). This CDR3 is built from 14 residues. CDR1 is LNHDA and CDR2 is SQIVND in the germline V gene (reference sequence). The ends were cut back, 3 bases at V and 6 bases at J, with 13 bases in the middle.

V is TRBV27 and J is TRBJ1-1; no clear D. Germline lookup yields CDR1 MNHEY and CDR2 SMNVEV (reference sequence). The CDR3 contains 14 residues. Trimming removed 5 bases at V and 2 bases at J, with 12 bases between. CDR3 loop: CASSRTGPNTEAFF. The CDR3 DNA reads as TGTGCCAGCAGTCGTACTGGACCTAACACTGAAGCTTTCTTT.

V and J are TRBV5-6 and TRBJ2-7; perhaps D is TRBD1 or TRBD2 (5 bases each). The V and J ends lost 6 bases and 1 base respectively, with 14 bases between them. Germline lookup yields CDR1 SGHDT and CDR2 YYEEEE. The CDR3 length is 14 residues. The CDR3 loop reads CASNSGGGSYEQYF. The CDR3 nucleotides are TGTGCCAGCAACAGTGGGGGTGGATCCTACGAGCAGTACTTC.

This sequence joins TRBV6-1 and TRBJ2-7; no definite D call. V shed 2 bases and J shed 1 base, with 12 bases lying between them. Germline V gene sequence: CDR1 MNHNS, CDR2 SASEGT. The CDR3 runs 15 residues. Written as DNA, the CDR3 is TGTGCCAGCAGTGAAAGACTTGAAGTATCCTACGAGCAGTACTTC. It is translated as CASSERLEVSYEQYF.

This chain links TRBV27 with TRBJ2-1; 7 bases map to TRBD1. Per germline, CDR1 MNHEY and CDR2 SMNVEV (reference sequence). The CDR3 runs 14 residues. The ends lost 5 bases at V and 0 bases at J; junction bases unmatched: 1. This CDR3 is CASSHRGSYNEQFF. In DNA form, the CDR3 reads TGTGCCAGCAGTCACAGGGGCTCCTACAATGAGCAGTTCTTC.

As DNA, the CDR3 is TGTGCCAGCGCTCCCGACAGGGACTACGAGCAGTACTTC. This encodes CASAPDRDYEQYF. V is TRBV19 and J is TRBJ2-7; TRBD1 matches at 7 bases. V lost 9 bases to trimming and J lost 3 bases; unmatched junction nucleotides: 8. CDR3 length equals 13 residues. Germline CDR1 and CDR2: LNHDA and SQIVND (reference sequence).

The chain couples TRBV21-1 to TRBJ2-7. TRBV21-1 corresponds to a pseudogene. The CDR3 loop spans 14 amino acids. DNA of the CDR3: TGTGCCAGCAGCAAGTCCAAGGGCTCCTGCGAGCAGTACTTC. It codes for CASSKSKGSCEQYF.

The chain carries TRBV19 and TRBJ1-2; D is uncertain. Trimming cost V 3 bases and J 0 bases, with 14 bases left between them. The CDR3 loop spans 16 amino acids. Germline CDR1 reads LNHDA; CDR2 reads SQIVND (reference sequence). CDR3 nucleotide sequence: TGTGCCAGTAGTATGGGGTACCTTACACCTAACTATGGCTACACCTTC. This codes for CASSMGYLTPNYGYTF.

This chain links TRBV4-3 with TRBJ1-1; no clear D. The CDR3 has 14 residues. The germline CDR1 and CDR2 sequences are LGHNA and YSLEER. The V and J ends lost 0 bases and 5 bases respectively, with 10 bases between them. CDR3 in DNA: TGCGCCAGCAGCCAAGATGCTACGGGGACTGAAGCTTTCTTT. It is translated as CASSQDATGTEAFF.

This chain uses TRBV6-1 with TRBJ2-3; tentatively, D is TRBD1 (5 bases). Trimming removed 3 bases from V and 6 bases from J, with 13 bases in between. The V gene's germline CDR1 is MNHNS and CDR2 SASEGT. CDR3 length: 14 amino acids. The CDR3 DNA reads TGTGCCAGCAGTGATCGGCAGGGCATGGATACGCAGTATTTT. Its translation: CASSDRQGMDTQYF.

The rearrangement links TRBV7-6 to TRBJ1-1; 7 bases line up with TRBD1. J gave up 5 bases and V 5 bases, and 8 bases lay outside the gene matches. The CDR3 runs to 14 residues. Germline V CDR1 and CDR2: SGHVS, FNYEAQ. CDR3 loop: CASSPHDRATEAFF. CDR3 bases: TGTGCCAGCAGCCCTCACGACAGGGCGACTGAAGCTTTCTTT.

V gene TRBV27 combines with J gene TRBJ1-2, with D possibly TRBD1 on 6 matching bases. The V gene's germline CDR1 is MNHEY and CDR2 SMNVEV (reference sequence). This CDR3 is 16 amino acids long. Between the trimmed V and J ends, which lost 5 bases and 6 bases, there was a span of 22 bases. The CDR3 region is CASSGIGPRGLNGYTF. The CDR3, as DNA: TGTGCCAGCAGTGGCATAGGGCCCAGGGGACTCAATGGCTACACCTTC.

The rearrangement uses TRBV13 and TRBJ2-7, with D perhaps TRBD2 (5 bases). The CDR3 runs 17 residues. Germline values: CDR1 PRHDT, CDR2 FYEKMQ (reference sequence). V was cut by 3 bases and J by 5 bases, with 23 bases left in between. CDR3 sequence reads: CASSLKKRGPNLDEQYF. The CDR3 DNA reads as TGTGCCAGCAGCTTGAAAAAAAGAGGGCCGAACTTAGACGAGCAGTACTTC.

This clone was detected once. This chain connects TRBV27 to TRBJ2-7; a weak D match, TRBD2 (7 bases). Looked up from germline, CDR1 is MNHEY and CDR2 is SMNVEV (reference sequence). The CDR3 covers 16 residues. The V end was cut by 2 bases, the J end by 7 bases, with 21 bases between. The CDR3 reads CASSLRGTTILREQYF. CDR3 DNA: TGTGCCAGCAGTTTAAGGGGGACTACCATTTTACGGGAGCAGTACTTC.

The chain links TRBV9 to TRBJ2-1; 7 bases are shared with TRBD2. Germline V gene lookup returns CDR1 SGDLS and CDR2 YYNGEE. Trimming cost V 7 bases and J 7 bases; bases outside gene matches: 11. The CDR3 has 14 residues. CDR3 in DNA: TGTGCCAGCGGTACGGGAGGAGGAGGAAATGAGCAGTTCTTC. It translates to CASGTGGGGNEQFF.

The V gene is TRBV5-6, the J gene TRBJ1-5; D might be TRBD1 (5 bases). Germline CDR1 and CDR2: SGHDT and YYEEEE. The CDR3 has 14 residues. Trimming left V 0 bases short and J 5 bases short, with 9 bases between. The CDR3 spells CASSLGGQHQPQHF. The CDR3 DNA reads TGTGCCAGCAGCTTGGGGGGCCAGCATCAGCCCCAGCATTTT.

V is TRBV15 and J is TRBJ2-2; D call uncertain. CDR3 length: 13 amino acids. The germline CDR1 and CDR2 sequences are LNHNV and YYDKDF (reference sequence). Trimming removed 0 bases from V and 8 bases from J, with 7 bases in between. The CDR3 bases are TGTGCCACCAGCAGAGATCGGGCAGGGGAGCTGTTTTTT. This codes for CATSRDRAGELFF.

The chain has TRBV30 and TRBJ2-5; the D gene is possibly TRBD1 (5 bases). Germline loops: CDR1 GTSNPN, CDR2 SVGIG (reference sequence). The CDR3 totals 14 residues. V lost 0 bases, J lost 5 bases, and 13 bases lay in between. The CDR3: CAWSVGEGIETQYF. DNA for the CDR3: TGTGCCTGGAGTGTAGGGGAAGGGATCGAGACCCAGTACTTC.

V is TRBV6-6 and J is TRBJ1-5; 11 bases align to TRBD1. Germline CDR1 and CDR2: MNHNY and SVGAGI (reference sequence). The CDR3 length is 15 residues. Losses at the gene ends were 6 bases for V and 5 bases for J; bases not matched to a gene: 6. The CDR3 DNA reads TGTGCCAGCAGCGATGGACAGGGGGCCCATCAGCCCCAGCATTTT. The encoded protein is CASSDGQGAHQPQHF.

The V and J genes are TRBV27 and TRBJ1-5, with unresolved D. Germline values: CDR1 MNHEY, CDR2 SMNVEV (reference sequence). Trimming left V 5 bases short and J 7 bases short, with 12 bases between. The CDR3 is made up of 13 amino acids. The CDR3 is CASSASLRQPQHF. CDR3 bases: TGTGCCAGCAGTGCCTCTTTGAGACAGCCCCAGCATTTT.

A single count supports this clone. The chain joins TRBV11-2 to TRBJ1-1; tentatively, D is TRBD1 (6 bases). CDR1 and CDR2 (germline): SGHAT, FQNNGV. The V gene lost 1 base and the J gene lost 7 bases, with 13 bases spanning the gap. There are 14 residues in the CDR3. The CDR3 loop is CASSLVLGAGEAFF. The CDR3 DNA sequence: TGTGCCAGCAGCTTAGTTCTGGGGGCGGGTGAAGCTTTCTTT.

Worth noting for this clone: Compared with germline, one end of the junction differs, possibly owing to a read error. CDR3 coding DNA: TGTGCTAGCAGCCTGGGGGACAGCCCCCAAGAGACCCAGTACTTC. Amino acid sequence: CASSLGDSPQETQYF. This chain connects TRBV7-7 to TRBJ2-5, with 7 positions matching TRBD1. The CDR3 length is 15 residues. Germline-derived CDR1 and CDR2 are SSHAT and FNYEAQ (reference sequence).